One and the same sample provided the 9 T cell receptor beta chains below, sequenced in a study of PD-1 and CTLA-4 blockade in melanoma. Generated by immunoSEQ multiplex PCR, the TCRdb table keeps only in-frame clones and is missing some. The sample has about 28,000 clones, under 95% seen once. Here the sequenced sample was CD8+ T cells from peripheral blood, taken from a patient given anti-PD-1 treatment. These receptors originate from a human donor with melanoma.

This clone showed up just once. The rearrangement links TRBV12-3 or TRBV12-4 to TRBJ2-1; a weak D match, TRBD1 (6 bases). The CDR3 contains 13 residues. V gave up 8 bases and J gave up 3 bases, with 11 bases separating them. The CDR3 reads CASLQGIYNEQFF. For the CDR3, the DNA is TGTGCCAGCCTTCAGGGGATCTACAATGAGCAGTTCTTC.

The chain combines TRBV15 with TRBJ1-1, with D maybe TRBD1 (5 bases). The CDR3 length is 15 residues. The V end lost 0 bases, the J end lost 4 bases, and 12 bases lay between the germline ends. The germline CDR1 and CDR2 sequences are LNHNV and YYDKDF (reference sequence). In DNA form, the CDR3 reads TGTGCCACCAGCAGAGAGGATGGGGGATTCACTGAAGCTTTCTTT. Its protein is CATSREDGGFTEAFF.

The rearrangement uses TRBV27 and TRBJ2-2; possibly TRBD1 or TRBD2 for D (6 bases each). Per the germline V gene, CDR1 is MNHEY and CDR2 is SMNVEV (reference sequence). The CDR3 runs to 16 residues. Between the trimmed V and J ends, which lost 2 bases and 6 bases, there was a span of 16 bases. In DNA form, the CDR3 reads TGTGCCAGCAGTTTAGGGGTTTGGGGGGCAGCCGGGGAGCTGTTTTTT. It is translated as CASSLGVWGAAGELFF.

This CDR3 reads CASSSGVYEQYF. The CDR3 DNA is TGTGCCAGCAGTTCCGGAGTCTACGAGCAGTACTTC. The chain is built from TRBV27 and TRBJ2-7; D is undetermined. V was trimmed by 4 bases and J by 3 bases, leaving 7 bases between them. In germline, CDR1 is MNHEY, CDR2 SMNVEV (reference sequence). The CDR3 contains 12 residues.

The chain has TRBV15 and TRBJ1-4; tentative D call: TRBD1 (5 bases). The CDR3 has 15 amino acids. Deletions cut 3 bases from V and 3 bases from J, with 11 bases between. The V gene's germline CDR1 is LNHNV and CDR2 YYDKDF (reference sequence). DNA of the CDR3: TGTGCCACCAGCAGGGCCCGGGGACCTAATGAAAAACTGTTTTTT. Translated: CATSRARGPNEKLFF.

V usage is TRBV12-3 or TRBV12-4 and J usage is TRBJ2-3; D ambiguous. V was trimmed by 5 bases and J by 2 bases, leaving 5 bases between them. CDR3 length: 12 amino acids. DNA of the CDR3: TGTGCCAGCAGTACTTCCACAGATACGCAGTATTTT. Translated, it gives CASSTSTDTQYF.

The chain combines TRBV7-8 with TRBJ1-1; D remains unclear. Trimming stripped 1 base from V and 3 bases from J, with 6 bases between. This CDR3 is 13 amino acids long. Germline CDR1 reads SGHVS; CDR2 reads FQNEAQ. As DNA, the CDR3 is TGTGCCAGCAGCTTAGGGGTGGACACTGAAGCTTTCTTT. It specifies CASSLGVDTEAFF.

The gene calls are TRBV7-8 and TRBJ2-3; 8 positions agree with TRBD2. The CDR3 has 14 amino acids. With 5 bases clipped from V and 1 base from J, the junction kept 2 bases outside the gene matches. Per germline, CDR1 SGHVS and CDR2 FQNEAQ. CDR3 residues: CASSPLAGTDTQYF. CDR3 bases: TGTGCCAGCAGCCCACTAGCGGGCACAGATACGCAGTATTTT.

Written as DNA, the CDR3 is TGTGCCAGCAGCCCTAGCTTATCCCCCCATGAGCAGTTCTTC. It specifies CASSPSLSPHEQFF. The chain recombines TRBV7-8 with TRBJ2-1; TRBD2 might be the D (5 bases). This CDR3 has 14 amino acids. Trimming took 5 bases from V and 8 from J, leaving 16 bases between them. Germline V gives CDR1 SGHVS, CDR2 FQNEAQ.